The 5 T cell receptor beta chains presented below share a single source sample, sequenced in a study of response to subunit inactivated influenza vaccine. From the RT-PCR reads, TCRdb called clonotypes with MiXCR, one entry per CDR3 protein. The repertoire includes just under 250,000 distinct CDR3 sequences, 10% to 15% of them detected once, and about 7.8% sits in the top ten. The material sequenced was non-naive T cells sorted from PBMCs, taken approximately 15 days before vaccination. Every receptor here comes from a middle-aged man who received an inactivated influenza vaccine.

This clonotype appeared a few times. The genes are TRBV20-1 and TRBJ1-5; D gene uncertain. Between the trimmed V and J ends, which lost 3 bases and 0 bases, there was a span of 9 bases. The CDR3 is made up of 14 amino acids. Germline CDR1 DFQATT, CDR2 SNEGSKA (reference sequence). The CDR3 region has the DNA TGCAGTGCTAGTACAGCCGATAGCAATCAGCCCCAGCATTTT. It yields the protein CSASTADSNQPQHF.

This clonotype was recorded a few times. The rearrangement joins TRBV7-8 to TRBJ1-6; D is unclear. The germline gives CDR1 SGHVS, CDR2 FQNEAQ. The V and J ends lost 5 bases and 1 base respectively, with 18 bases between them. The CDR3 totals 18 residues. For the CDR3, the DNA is TGTGCCAGCAGCCCGAAAGTCCGTGTCAAGTCCTATAATTCACCCCTCCACTTT. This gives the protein CASSPKVRVKSYNSPLHF.

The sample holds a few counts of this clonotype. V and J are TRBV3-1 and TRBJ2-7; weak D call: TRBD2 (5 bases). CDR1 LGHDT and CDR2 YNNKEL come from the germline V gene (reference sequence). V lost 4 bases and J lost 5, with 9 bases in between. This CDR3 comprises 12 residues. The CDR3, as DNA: TGTGCCAGCAGCCCTCCTAGCAACGAGCAGTACTTC. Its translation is CASSPPSNEQYF.

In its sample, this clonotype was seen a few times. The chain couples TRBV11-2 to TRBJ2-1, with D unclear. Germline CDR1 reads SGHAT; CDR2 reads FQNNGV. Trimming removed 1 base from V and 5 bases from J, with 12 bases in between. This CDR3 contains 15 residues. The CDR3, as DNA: TGTGCCAGCAGCTTAGCCCCCGGACGGAACAATGAGCAGTTCTTC. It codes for CASSLAPGRNNEQFF.

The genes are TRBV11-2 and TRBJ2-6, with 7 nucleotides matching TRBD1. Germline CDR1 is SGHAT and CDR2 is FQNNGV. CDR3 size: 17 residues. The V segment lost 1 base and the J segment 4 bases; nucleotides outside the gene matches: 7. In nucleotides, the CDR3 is TGTGCCAGCAGCTTAGGGACAGGAGGTTTCGGGGCCAACGTCCTGACTTTC. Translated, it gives CASSLGTGGFGANVLTF.